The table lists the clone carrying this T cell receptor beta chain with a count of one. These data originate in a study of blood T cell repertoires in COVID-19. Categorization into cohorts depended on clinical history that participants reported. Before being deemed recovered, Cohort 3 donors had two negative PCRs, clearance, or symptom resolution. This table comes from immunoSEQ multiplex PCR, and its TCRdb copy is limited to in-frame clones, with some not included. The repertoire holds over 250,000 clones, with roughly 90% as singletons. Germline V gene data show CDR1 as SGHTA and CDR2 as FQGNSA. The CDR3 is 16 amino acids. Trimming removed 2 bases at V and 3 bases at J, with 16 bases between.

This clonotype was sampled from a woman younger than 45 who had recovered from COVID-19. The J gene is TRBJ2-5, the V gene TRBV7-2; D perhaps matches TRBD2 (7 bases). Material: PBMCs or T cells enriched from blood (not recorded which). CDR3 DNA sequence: TGTGCCAGCAGCTTACACTCTACAGGGAGGGAAGAGACCCAGTACTTC. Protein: CASSLHSTGREETQYF.